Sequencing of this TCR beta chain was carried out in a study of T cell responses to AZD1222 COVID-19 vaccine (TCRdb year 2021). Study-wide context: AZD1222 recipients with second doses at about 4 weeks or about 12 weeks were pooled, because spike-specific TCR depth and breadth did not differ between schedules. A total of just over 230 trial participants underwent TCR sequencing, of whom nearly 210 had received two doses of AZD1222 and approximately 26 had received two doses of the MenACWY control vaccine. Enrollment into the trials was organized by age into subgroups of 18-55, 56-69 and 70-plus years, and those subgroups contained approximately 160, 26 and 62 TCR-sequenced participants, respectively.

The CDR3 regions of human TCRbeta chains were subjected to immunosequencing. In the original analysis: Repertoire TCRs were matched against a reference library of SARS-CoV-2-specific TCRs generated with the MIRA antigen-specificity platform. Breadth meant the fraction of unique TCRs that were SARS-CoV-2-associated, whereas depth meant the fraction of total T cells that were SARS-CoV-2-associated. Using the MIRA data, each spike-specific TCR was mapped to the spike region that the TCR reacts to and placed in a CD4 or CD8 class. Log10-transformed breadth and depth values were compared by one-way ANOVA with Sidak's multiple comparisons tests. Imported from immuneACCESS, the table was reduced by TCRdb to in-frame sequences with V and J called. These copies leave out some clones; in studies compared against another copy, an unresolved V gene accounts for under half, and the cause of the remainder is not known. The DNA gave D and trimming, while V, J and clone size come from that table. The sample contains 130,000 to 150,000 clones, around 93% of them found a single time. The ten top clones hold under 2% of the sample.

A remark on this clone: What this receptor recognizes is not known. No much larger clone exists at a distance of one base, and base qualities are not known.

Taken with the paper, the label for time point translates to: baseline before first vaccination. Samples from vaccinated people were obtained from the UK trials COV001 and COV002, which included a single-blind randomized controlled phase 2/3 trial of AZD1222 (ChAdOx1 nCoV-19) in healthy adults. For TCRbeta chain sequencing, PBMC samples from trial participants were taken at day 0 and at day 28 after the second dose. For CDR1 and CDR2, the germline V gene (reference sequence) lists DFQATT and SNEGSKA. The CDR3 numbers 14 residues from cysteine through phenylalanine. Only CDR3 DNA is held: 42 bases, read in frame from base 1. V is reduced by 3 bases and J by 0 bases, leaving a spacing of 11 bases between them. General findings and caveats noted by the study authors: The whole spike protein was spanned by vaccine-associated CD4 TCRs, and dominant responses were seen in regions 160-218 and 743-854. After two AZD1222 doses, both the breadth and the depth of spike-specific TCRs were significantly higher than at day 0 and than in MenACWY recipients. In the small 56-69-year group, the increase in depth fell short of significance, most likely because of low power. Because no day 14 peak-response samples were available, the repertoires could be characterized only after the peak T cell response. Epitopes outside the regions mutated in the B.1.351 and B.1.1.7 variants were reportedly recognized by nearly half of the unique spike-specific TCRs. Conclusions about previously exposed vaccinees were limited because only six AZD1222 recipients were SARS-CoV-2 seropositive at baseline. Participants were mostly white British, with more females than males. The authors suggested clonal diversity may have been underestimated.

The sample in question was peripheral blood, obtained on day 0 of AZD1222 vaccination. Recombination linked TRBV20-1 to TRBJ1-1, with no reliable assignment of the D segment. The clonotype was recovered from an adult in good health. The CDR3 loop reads CSASMGKLNTEAFF. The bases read TGCAGTGCTAGTATGGGTAAACTGAACACTGAAGCTTTCTTT.